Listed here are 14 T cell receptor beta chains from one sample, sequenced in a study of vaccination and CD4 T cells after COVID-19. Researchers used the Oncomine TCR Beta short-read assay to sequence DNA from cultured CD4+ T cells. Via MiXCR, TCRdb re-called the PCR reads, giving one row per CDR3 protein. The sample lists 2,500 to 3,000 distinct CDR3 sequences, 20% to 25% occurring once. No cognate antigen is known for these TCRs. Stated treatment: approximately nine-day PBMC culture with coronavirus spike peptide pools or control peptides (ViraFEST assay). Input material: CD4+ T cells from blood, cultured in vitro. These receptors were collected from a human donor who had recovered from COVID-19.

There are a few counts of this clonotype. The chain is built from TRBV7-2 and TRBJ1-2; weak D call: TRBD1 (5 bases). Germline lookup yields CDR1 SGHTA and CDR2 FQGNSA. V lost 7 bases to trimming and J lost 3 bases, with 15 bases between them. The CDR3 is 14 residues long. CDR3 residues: CASTPRRGDYGYTF. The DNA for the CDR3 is TGTGCCAGCACCCCTCGCCGGGGGGACTATGGCTACACCTTC. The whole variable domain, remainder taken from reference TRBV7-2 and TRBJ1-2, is GAGVSQSPSNKVTEKGKDVELRCDPISGHTALYWYRQSLGQGLEFLIYFQGNSAPDKSGLPSDRFSAERTGGSVSTLTIQRTQQEDSAVYLCASTPRRGDYGYTFGSGTRLTVV.

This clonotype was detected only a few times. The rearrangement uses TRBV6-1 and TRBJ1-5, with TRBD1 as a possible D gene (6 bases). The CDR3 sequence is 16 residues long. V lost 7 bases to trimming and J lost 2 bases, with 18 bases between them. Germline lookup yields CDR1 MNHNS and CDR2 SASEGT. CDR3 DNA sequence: TGTGCCAGCACCCGAAGGGGGGACCAACGCAATCAGCCCCAGCATTTT. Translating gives CASTRRGDQRNQPQHF.

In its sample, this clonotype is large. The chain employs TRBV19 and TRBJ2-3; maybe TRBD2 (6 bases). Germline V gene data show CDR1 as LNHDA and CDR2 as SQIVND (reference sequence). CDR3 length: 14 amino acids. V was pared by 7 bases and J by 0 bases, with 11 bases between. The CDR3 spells CASNAGWSTDTQYF. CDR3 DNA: TGTGCCAGTAACGCGGGATGGAGCACAGATACGCAGTATTTT.

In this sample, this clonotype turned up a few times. The CDR3 sequence is CASLPSSAPGELFF. Here the CDR3 DNA reads TGTGCCAGCCTGCCCTCTAGCGCACCCGGGGAGCTGTTTTTT. This sequence joins TRBV6-1 and TRBJ2-2, with a tentative D call TRBD2 (6 bases). CDR3 length equals 14 residues. Trimming removed 8 bases from V and 6 bases from J, with 16 bases in between. Looked up from germline, CDR1 is MNHNS and CDR2 is SASEGT.

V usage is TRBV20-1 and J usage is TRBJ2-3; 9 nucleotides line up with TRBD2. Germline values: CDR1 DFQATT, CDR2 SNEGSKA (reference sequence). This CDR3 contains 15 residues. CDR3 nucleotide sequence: TGCAGCGCCCGGGGGGCGGGGGGGCCCCGTTCGACACAGTATTTT. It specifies CSARGAGGPRSTQYF.

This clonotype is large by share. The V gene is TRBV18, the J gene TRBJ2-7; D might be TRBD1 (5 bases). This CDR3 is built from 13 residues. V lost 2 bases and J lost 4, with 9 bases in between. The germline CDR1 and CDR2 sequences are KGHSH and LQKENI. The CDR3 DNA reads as TGTGCCAGCTCACCAGCAGGGTCGTACGAGCAGTACTTC. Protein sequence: CASSPAGSYEQYF.

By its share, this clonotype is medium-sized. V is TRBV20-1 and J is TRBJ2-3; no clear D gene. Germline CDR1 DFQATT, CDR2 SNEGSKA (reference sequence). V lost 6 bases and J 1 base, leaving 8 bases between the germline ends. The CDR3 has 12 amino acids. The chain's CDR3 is CSAPLRTDTQYF. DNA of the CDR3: TGCAGTGCCCCCTTACGCACAGATACGCAGTATTTT.

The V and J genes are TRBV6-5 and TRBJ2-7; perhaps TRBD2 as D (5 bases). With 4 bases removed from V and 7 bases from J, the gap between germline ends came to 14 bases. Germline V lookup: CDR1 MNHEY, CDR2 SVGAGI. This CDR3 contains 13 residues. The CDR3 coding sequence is TGTGCCAGCAGTTCCGGCCGGGGAAGGGAGCAGTACTTC. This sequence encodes CASSSGRGREQYF.

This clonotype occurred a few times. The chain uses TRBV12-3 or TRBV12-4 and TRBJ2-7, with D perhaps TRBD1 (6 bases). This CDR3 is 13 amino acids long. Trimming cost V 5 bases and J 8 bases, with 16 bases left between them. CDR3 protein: CASSASNRVKQYF. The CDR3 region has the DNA TGTGCCAGCAGTGCCTCAAACAGGGTTAAGCAGTACTTC.

The CDR3 is CASSLGFIGDGVNSGNIQYF. The DNA of the CDR3 is TGTGCCAGCAGCTTAGGGTTTATAGGGGATGGAGTGAACAGTGGAAACATTCAGTACTTC. The gene calls are TRBV11-3 and TRBJ2-4; tentative D call: TRBD1 (5 bases). With 1 base removed from V and 6 bases from J, the gap between germline ends came to 28 bases. Germline CDR1 is SGHNT and CDR2 is YENEEA. The length of the CDR3 is 20 residues. Combining the CDR3 with reference TRBV11-3 and TRBJ2-4 gives the whole variable domain EAGVVQSPRYKIIEKKQPVAFWCNPISGHNTLYWYLQNLGQGPELLIRYENEEAVDDSQLPKDRFSAERLKGVDSTLKIQPAELGDSAVYLCASSLGFIGDGVNSGNIQYFGAGTRLSVL.

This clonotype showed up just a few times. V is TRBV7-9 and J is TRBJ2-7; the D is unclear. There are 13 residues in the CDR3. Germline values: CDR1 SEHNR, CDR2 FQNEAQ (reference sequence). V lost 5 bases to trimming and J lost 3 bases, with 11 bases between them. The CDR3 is CASSPDIFYEQYF. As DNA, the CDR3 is TGTGCCAGCAGCCCCGACATTTTCTACGAGCAGTACTTC.

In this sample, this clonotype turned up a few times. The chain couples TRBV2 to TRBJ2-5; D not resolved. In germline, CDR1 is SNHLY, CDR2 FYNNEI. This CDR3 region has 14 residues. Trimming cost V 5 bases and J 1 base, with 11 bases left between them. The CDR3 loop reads CASSRRAGQETQYF. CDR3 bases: TGTGCCAGCAGTAGACGGGCCGGCCAAGAGACCCAGTACTTC.

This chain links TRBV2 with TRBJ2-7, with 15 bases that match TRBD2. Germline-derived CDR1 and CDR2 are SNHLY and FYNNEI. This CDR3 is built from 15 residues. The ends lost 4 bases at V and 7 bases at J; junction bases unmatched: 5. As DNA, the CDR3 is TGTGCCAGCAGTGGTGGACTAGCGGGGGGGCAGGAGCAGTACTTC. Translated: CASSGGLAGGQEQYF.

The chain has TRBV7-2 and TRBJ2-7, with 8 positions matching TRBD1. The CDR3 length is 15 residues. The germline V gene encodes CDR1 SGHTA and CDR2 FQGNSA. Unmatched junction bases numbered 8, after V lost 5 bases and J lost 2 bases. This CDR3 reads CASSTNGQGPYEQYF. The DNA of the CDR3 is TGTGCCAGCAGCACAAATGGACAGGGACCCTACGAGCAGTACTTC.